This T cell receptor beta chain was sequenced in a study of blood T cell repertoires in COVID-19. Study summary: Samples came from the United States, Italy and Spain, spanning acute and convalescent COVID-19. Sample material is recorded as cDNA or gDNA derived from T cells, B-cell-depleted T cells, or PBMCs.

Authors' data handling: Counts of nucleated cells, estimated from reference gene primer amplification, were obtained. Assay: immunoSEQ multiplex PCR; the TCRdb copy retains only in-frame clones and omits some. Clone size and the V and J calls come from that table; the DNA yielded D and trimming. The sample includes some 200,000 clones, about nine tenths of them seen just once. Enrolled during active infection, Seattle patients were then followed longitudinally. The germline CDR1 and CDR2 sequences are LGHNA and YNFKEQ. Trimming left V 2 bases short and J 5 bases short, with 7 bases between. The CDR3 runs 13 residues.

The sample consisted of peripheral blood. The chain employs TRBV4-2 and TRBJ1-5, with D possibly matching TRBD1 (6 bases). This TCR derives from a woman aged 55 to 70 with COVID-19, enrolled during active disease. The CDR3 sequence is CASSQNRDQPQHF. The CDR3 coding sequence is TGTGCCAGCAGCCAAAACAGGGATCAGCCCCAGCATTTT.